This T cell receptor beta chain derives from a study of blood T cell repertoires in COVID-19. Whole-study context: COVID-19 samples, acute and convalescent, were from the United States, Italy and Spain. T cells, B-cell-depleted T cells, or PBMCs provided the cDNA or gDNA that served as material.

The CDR3 runs to 15 residues. Germline V gives CDR1 LGHDT, CDR2 YNNKEL (reference sequence). The germline V and J ends were trimmed by 3 bases and 1 base, with 11 bases remaining between them. In the original workflow: How many nucleated cells were present was estimated from reference gene primer amplification. Sequenced by immunoSEQ multiplex PCR; TCRdb stores in-frame clones only, minus some. The V and J calls and clone size were taken over from that table, and D and trimming were inferred from the DNA. The sample lists approximately 150,000 clones; roughly 84% were seen once. This clonotype was obtained from a woman aged 60-75 years with acute or convalescent COVID-19. This rearrangement joins TRBV3-1 (or the pseudogene TRBV3-2) to TRBJ2-3, with TRBD2 as a possible D gene (5 bases). Sequenced material: peripheral blood. The chain's CDR3 is CASSHSLAGTDTQYF. DNA of the CDR3: TGTGCCAGCAGCCATAGTCTAGCAGGCACAGATACGCAGTATTTT.